The 5 T cell receptor beta chains presented below share a single source sample, sequenced in a study of blood T cells in healthy people across ages. A sample-barcoded 5' primer and a J-beta primer mix were used in a second PCR of about 7 to 12 cycles. In TCRdb, the 5' RACE reads were re-called with MiXCR into one record per CDR3 protein. The sample shows some 1.5 million distinct CDR3 sequences, over 25% of them seen only once. Sequencing was done on a sample of blood. These receptors all come from a young woman in good health.

This clonotype showed up just a few times. The rearrangement uses TRBV20-1 and TRBJ1-2; perhaps TRBD1 as D (5 bases). The germline V and J ends were trimmed by 1 base and 6 bases, with 12 bases remaining between them. The CDR3 runs to 13 residues. CDR1 and CDR2 from the germline V gene are DFQATT and SNEGSKA (reference sequence). The CDR3 here is CSARVGGTNGYTF. For the CDR3, the DNA is TGCAGTGCTAGAGTAGGCGGGACGAATGGCTACACCTTC.

Concerning this clonotype: At one end, the junction sequence differs from germline, possibly due to a read error. CDR3 DNA: TGTGACAGCAGTGAACCGGTAGGTGAGCAGTTCTTC. Translation gives CDSSEPVGEQFF. The V call is TRBV25-1, the J call TRBJ2-1, with no clear D. Germline CDR1 and CDR2: MGHDK and SYGVNS. This CDR3 contains 12 residues.

The rearrangement joins TRBV29-1 to TRBJ2-2, with a weak D call TRBD2 (5 bases). The length of the CDR3 is 12 residues. The germline CDR1 and CDR2 sequences are SQVTM and ANQGSEA. Trimming removed 3 bases from V and 6 bases from J, with 8 bases in between. In DNA, the CDR3 is TGCAGCGTTGACGGGGTTGCCGGGGAGCTGTTTTTT. As protein: CSVDGVAGELFF.

For this clonotype: A much larger clone sits a single nucleotide away, making a read error possible. The V gene is TRBV5-6, the J gene TRBJ2-4, with D hard to call. V shed 3 bases and J shed 13 bases, with 20 bases lying between them. This CDR3 is built from 14 residues. The germline gives CDR1 SGHDT, CDR2 YYEEEE. The CDR3 loop reads CASSSTLNSNEQYF. In DNA, the CDR3 is TGTGCCAGCAGCTCTACCCTTAACAGCAATGAGCAGTACTTC.

This clonotype has more than one count but fewer than ten. The chain has TRBV28 and TRBJ2-3, with a tentative D call TRBD1 (5 bases). The CDR3 runs 16 residues. The V end lost 7 bases, the J end lost 4 bases, and 21 bases lay between the germline ends. Germline loops: CDR1 MDHEN, CDR2 SYDVKM. CDR3 sequence reads: CASTKGRSWGPDTQYF. The CDR3 DNA sequence: TGTGCCAGCACCAAAGGCCGGAGTTGGGGCCCAGATACGCAGTATTTT.